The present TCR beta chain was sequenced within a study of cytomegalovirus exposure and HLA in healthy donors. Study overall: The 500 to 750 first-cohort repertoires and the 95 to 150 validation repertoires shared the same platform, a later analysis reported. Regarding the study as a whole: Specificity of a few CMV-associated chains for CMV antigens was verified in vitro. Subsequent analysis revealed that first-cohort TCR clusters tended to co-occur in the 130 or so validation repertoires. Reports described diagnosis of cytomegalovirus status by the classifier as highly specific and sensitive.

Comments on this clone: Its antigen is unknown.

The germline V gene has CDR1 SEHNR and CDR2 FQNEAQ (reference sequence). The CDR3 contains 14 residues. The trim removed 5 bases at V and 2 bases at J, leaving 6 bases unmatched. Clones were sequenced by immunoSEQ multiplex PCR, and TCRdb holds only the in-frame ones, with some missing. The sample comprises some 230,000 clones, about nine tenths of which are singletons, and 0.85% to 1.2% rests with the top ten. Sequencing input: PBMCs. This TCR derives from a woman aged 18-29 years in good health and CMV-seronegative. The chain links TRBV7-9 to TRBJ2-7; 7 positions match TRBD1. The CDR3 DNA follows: TGTGCCAGCAGCCGGGACAGTCGCACCTACGAGCAGTACTTC. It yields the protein CASSRDSRTYEQYF.